This section outlines one T cell receptor beta chain sequence together with its context. Its antigen is unidentified. This specimen comes from a study of cytotoxic CD8 clonotypes in ibrutinib-treated CLL. Study as a whole: Sample averages reached 255,043 productive templates and almost 95,000 productive rearrangements.

The protocol was immunoSEQ multiplex PCR, while the TCRdb copy is restricted to in-frame clones and leaves out a portion. The table shows approximately 300,000 clones, with just under 80% occurring only once. V was clipped by 2 bases and J by 5 bases, with 18 bases between them. This CDR3 region has 16 residues. Germline CDR1 reads SGHVS; CDR2 reads FQNEAQ. General study points: Once treatment began, public clonotypes, which were uncommon, contracted or stayed stable. Clonality at baseline surpassed age-matched healthy donors and tracked circulating CD8+ T-cell counts. Clonality was higher at ibrutinib response and returned toward baseline at progression.

The specimen was PBMCs, collected before ibrutinib treatment. This TCR was sampled from a human donor with chronic lymphocytic leukemia. The chain carries TRBV7-8 and TRBJ1-2; weak D call: TRBD1 (6 bases). The CDR3 loop is CASSLSPHPQGYGYTF. CDR3 DNA: TGTGCCAGCAGCTTATCTCCCCACCCACAGGGATATGGCTACACCTTC.